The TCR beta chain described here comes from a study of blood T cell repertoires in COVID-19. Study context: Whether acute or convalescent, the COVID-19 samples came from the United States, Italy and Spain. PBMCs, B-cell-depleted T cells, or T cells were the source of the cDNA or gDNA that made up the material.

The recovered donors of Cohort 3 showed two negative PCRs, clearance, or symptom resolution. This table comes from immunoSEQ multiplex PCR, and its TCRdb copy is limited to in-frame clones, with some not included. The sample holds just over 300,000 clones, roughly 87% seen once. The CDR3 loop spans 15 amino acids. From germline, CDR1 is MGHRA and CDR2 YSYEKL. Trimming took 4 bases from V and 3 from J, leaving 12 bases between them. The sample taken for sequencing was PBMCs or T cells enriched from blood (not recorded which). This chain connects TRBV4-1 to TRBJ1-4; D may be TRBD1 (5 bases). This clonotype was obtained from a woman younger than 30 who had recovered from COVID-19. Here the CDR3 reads CASSLAGTSNEKLFF. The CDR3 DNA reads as TGCGCCAGCAGCCTCGCCGGGACTTCTAATGAAAAACTGTTTTTT.